These 24 T cell receptor beta chains were sequenced from one sample in a study of T cell responses to AZD1222 COVID-19 vaccine. Sequenced by immunoSEQ multiplex PCR; TCRdb stores in-frame clones only, minus some. This sample carries roughly 150,000 clones, about 90% of them seen once, and the ten largest clones take around 6.3%. The source was peripheral blood, collected 28 days after the second AZD1222 dose. The receptors come from an adult who received the AZD1222 COVID-19 vaccine.

The rearrangement links TRBV5-5 to TRBJ2-3, with TRBD1 identical over 9 bases. In germline, CDR1 is SGHKS, CDR2 YYEKEE (reference sequence). The CDR3 has 15 residues. Trimming at V came to 4 bases and at J to 4 bases, leaving 7 bases not matched to a gene. The CDR3: CASSQGGTGPDTQYF. As DNA, the CDR3 is TGTGCCAGCAGCCAGGGTGGGACAGGGCCAGATACGCAGTATTTT.

This clone was observed a single time. The chain carries TRBV6-5 and TRBJ2-7; D is unresolved. The CDR3 is 16 residues long. Germline V gene lookup returns CDR1 MNHEY and CDR2 SVGAGI. Trimming took 0 bases from V and 3 from J, leaving 15 bases between them. CDR3 loop: CASSYSRGRESYEQYF. The DNA for the CDR3 is TGTGCCAGCAGTTACTCGAGAGGCAGAGAGAGCTACGAGCAGTACTTC.

In this sample, this clone turned up once. CDR3 in DNA: TGCAGTGCTAGTAAGCAGGCGAGCTCTGGAAACACCATATATTTT. Translation gives CSASKQASSGNTIYF. This chain uses TRBV20-1 with TRBJ1-3; D is unresolved. CDR3 length: 15 residues. CDR1 and CDR2 (germline): DFQATT, SNEGSKA (reference sequence). V dropped 3 bases and J dropped 0 bases, with 12 bases sitting between them.

CDR3 DNA sequence: TGTGCCAGCAGTGAATCGACGGACAATCAGCCCCAGCATTTT. Encoded protein: CASSESTDNQPQHF. The chain is built from TRBV2 and TRBJ1-5; D remains unclear. This CDR3 comprises 14 residues. Germline V gives CDR1 SNHLY, CDR2 FYNNEI. Between the trimmed V and J ends, which lost 2 bases and 3 bases, there was a span of 8 bases. The entire variable domain, with the rest obtained from reference TRBV2 and TRBJ1-5, is as follows: EPEVTQTPSHQVTQMGQEVILRCVPISNHLYFYWYRQILGQKVEFLVSFYNNEISEKSEIFDDQFSVERPDGSNFTLKIRSTKLEDSAMYFCASSESTDNQPQHFGDGTRLSIL.

The chain combines TRBV27 with TRBJ2-6, with D possibly TRBD1 on 5 matching bases. In germline, CDR1 is MNHEY, CDR2 SMNVEV (reference sequence). The CDR3 runs 15 residues. V gave up 6 bases and J gave up 4 bases, with 13 bases separating them. The CDR3 DNA is TGTGCCAGCAGGAGTCCAGGGTGGGGGGCCAACGTCCTGACTTTC. It codes for CASRSPGWGANVLTF.

This chain links TRBV6-5 with TRBJ1-5; no firm D call. Germline CDR1 is MNHEY and CDR2 is SVGAGI. CDR3 length: 14 residues. The ends were cut back, 6 bases at V and 3 bases at J, with 12 bases in the middle. The CDR3 reads CASSSDTSNQPQHF. The CDR3 DNA reads as TGTGCCAGCAGCTCTGACACCTCCAATCAGCCCCAGCATTTT.

Relative to its sample, this clone is medium-sized. V and J are TRBV19 and TRBJ2-2; D is uncertain. This CDR3 region has 13 residues. The V end was cut by 8 bases, the J end by 0 bases, with 7 bases between. Germline CDR1 reads LNHDA; CDR2 reads SQIVND (reference sequence). The DNA of the CDR3 is TGTGCCAGTGCCGGGCCGAACACCGGGGAGCTGTTTTTT. This gives the protein CASAGPNTGELFF.

The V and J genes are TRBV6-6 and TRBJ2-5; 10 bases agree with TRBD2. The trim removed 2 bases at V and 5 bases at J, leaving 5 bases unmatched. Germline V gene lookup returns CDR1 MNHNY and CDR2 SVGAGI (reference sequence). This CDR3 spans 15 amino acids. The CDR3 nucleotides are TGTGCCAGCAGTTACGGAGCGGGAGGGCCGGAGACCCAGTACTTC. Residues: CASSYGAGGPETQYF.

This clone was observed a few times. The genes are TRBV20-1 and TRBJ1-2, with 8 bases identical to TRBD1. This CDR3 is built from 15 residues. V was pared by 3 bases and J by 4 bases, with 10 bases of the junction left unmatched. In germline, CDR1 is DFQATT, CDR2 SNEGSKA (reference sequence). The chain's CDR3 is CSASLGQGRGYGYTF. CDR3 sequence (DNA): TGCAGTGCTAGTTTAGGACAGGGTAGAGGCTATGGCTACACCTTC.

The chain recombines TRBV4-1 with TRBJ1-4; D is ambiguous. The germline V and J ends were trimmed by 0 bases and 4 bases, with 12 bases remaining between them. Germline-derived CDR1 and CDR2 are MGHRA and YSYEKL. The CDR3 spans 16 residues. As DNA, the CDR3 is TGCGCCAGCAGCCAAGATCGGGCACAGAGTAATGAAAAACTGTTTTTT. Protein: CASSQDRAQSNEKLFF.

The chain employs TRBV2 and TRBJ2-4, with D maybe TRBD1 (6 bases). Trimming stripped 0 bases from V and 3 bases from J, with 18 bases between. Germline CDR1 is SNHLY and CDR2 is FYNNEI. The CDR3 has 18 residues. CDR3 amino acids: CASSEASLNRVGKNIQYF. The CDR3 bases are TGTGCCAGCAGTGAAGCGTCCCTAAACAGGGTCGGCAAAAACATTCAGTACTTC.

This clone appeared a single time. This chain links TRBV18 with TRBJ2-1; D is possibly TRBD1 (7 bases). This CDR3 spans 17 amino acids. V lost 3 bases and J lost 2, with 17 bases in between. Germline-derived CDR1 and CDR2 are KGHSH and LQKENI. This chain's CDR3 is CASSPGLYRGPYNEQFF. The CDR3, as DNA: TGTGCCAGCTCACCGGGACTCTACAGGGGACCCTACAATGAGCAGTTCTTC.

The chain joins TRBV27 to TRBJ2-2, with D tentatively TRBD2 (7 bases). Trimming took off 3 bases at V and 3 bases at J, with 11 bases between the two ends. In germline, CDR1 is MNHEY, CDR2 SMNVEV (reference sequence). This CDR3 is built from 15 residues. Here the CDR3 DNA reads TGTGCCAGCAGTTTGGGGGGGCTAGACACCGGGGAGCTGTTTTTT. Translating it yields CASSLGGLDTGELFF.

This clone was detected a few times. The chain employs TRBV27 and TRBJ1-4, with D perhaps matching TRBD1 (5 bases). This CDR3 is built from 15 residues. Germline V gene sequence: CDR1 MNHEY, CDR2 SMNVEV (reference sequence). Trimming left V 5 bases short and J 5 bases short, with 15 bases between. The CDR3 bases are TGTGCCAGCAGTCGAGGGGTCTGGGGGAATGAAAAACTGTTTTTT. Residues: CASSRGVWGNEKLFF.

CDR3 residues: CASSLAGTTLYNEQFF. CDR3 coding DNA: TGTGCCAGCAGCTTAGCCGGGACTACCCTGTACAATGAGCAGTTCTTC. This chain connects TRBV11-2 to TRBJ2-1; 7 nucleotides line up with TRBD2. Unmatched junction bases numbered 7, after V lost 1 base and J lost 4 bases. The germline gives CDR1 SGHAT, CDR2 FQNNGV. CDR3 length: 16 amino acids.

The CDR3 here is CASSYDGTAPQHF. The CDR3 DNA follows: TGTGCCAGCAGTTACGATGGGACCGCACCCCAGCATTTT. The rearrangement joins TRBV6-5 to TRBJ1-5; D is perhaps TRBD1 (5 bases). CDR1 is MNHEY, CDR2 SVGAGI, per germline. Trimming cost V 2 bases and J 10 bases, with 12 bases left between them. The CDR3 runs to 13 residues.

The V and J genes are TRBV2 and TRBJ2-5; D is uncertain. Trimming cost V 0 bases and J 7 bases, with 15 bases left between them. The CDR3 has 15 residues. Germline V gives CDR1 SNHLY, CDR2 FYNNEI. This CDR3 is CASSEAMQQFGTQYF. For the CDR3, the DNA is TGTGCCAGCAGTGAAGCCATGCAACAGTTCGGGACCCAGTACTTC. Using reference TRBV2 and TRBJ2-5 for the parts outside the CDR3, the full variable domain is EPEVTQTPSHQVTQMGQEVILRCVPISNHLYFYWYRQILGQKVEFLVSFYNNEISEKSEIFDDQFSVERPDGSNFTLKIRSTKLEDSAMYFCASSEAMQQFGTQYFGPGTRLLVL.

Turning to this clone: This sample also contains other DNA sequences that code for the same CDR3. The CDR3: CASSLEGTGELFF. The CDR3, as DNA: TGCGCCAGCAGCTTGGAAGGCACCGGGGAGCTGTTTTTT. V usage is TRBV5-1 and J usage is TRBJ2-2; D not certain. Per the germline V gene, CDR1 is SGHRS and CDR2 is YFSETQ. The CDR3 sequence is 13 residues long. The V and J ends lost 0 bases and 4 bases respectively, with 4 bases between them. The whole variable domain, filled in from reference TRBV5-1 and TRBJ2-2, reads KAGVTQTPRYLIKTRGQQVTLSCSPISGHRSVSWYQQTPGQGLQFLFEYFSETQRNKGNFPGRFSGRQFSNSRSEMNVSTLELGDSALYLCASSLEGTGELFFGEGSRLTVL.

A remark on this clone: A read error may produce the germline difference seen at one junction end. The V call is TRBV9, the J call TRBJ2-1; the match to TRBD2 covers 11 bases. The CDR3 consists of 15 residues. From germline, CDR1 is SGDLS and CDR2 YYNGEE. For the CDR3, the DNA is TGTGCCAGCAGCACTATAGCGGGAGGGCAAGTTGAGCAATTCTTC. Encoded protein: CASSTIAGGQVEQFF.

The rearrangement joins TRBV7-9 to TRBJ1-2; D is undetermined. CDR1 is SEHNR, CDR2 FQNEAQ, per germline (reference sequence). The V and J ends lost 0 bases and 8 bases respectively, with 10 bases between them. The CDR3 is made up of 13 amino acids. The CDR3 sequence is CASSLAQVGGYTF. The DNA for the CDR3 is TGTGCCAGCAGCTTAGCCCAAGTCGGAGGCTACACCTTC. Full variable domain (outside the CDR3, taken from reference TRBV7-9 and TRBJ1-2): DTGVSQNPRHKITKRGQNVTFRCDPISEHNRLYWYRQTLGQGPEFLTYFQNEAQLEKSRLLSDRFSAERPKGSFSTLEIQRTEQGDSAMYLCASSLAQVGGYTFGSGTRLTVV.

V usage is TRBV5-1 and J usage is TRBJ1-2; D possibly corresponds to TRBD1 (6 bases). V lost 2 bases and J lost 6, with 11 bases in between. The CDR3 loop spans 13 amino acids. The V gene's germline CDR1 is SGHRS and CDR2 YFSETQ. CDR3 loop: CASSFDRYHGYTF. The CDR3 DNA reads TGCGCCAGCAGCTTTGACAGGTACCATGGCTACACCTTC.

CDR3 in amino acids: CASSSPGGVRNTEAFF. The CDR3, as DNA: TGTGCCAGCAGTTCACCCGGAGGGGTAAGGAACACTGAAGCTTTCTTT. The chain carries TRBV28 and TRBJ1-1, with a weak D call TRBD1 (5 bases). CDR3 length equals 16 residues. CDR1 is MDHEN and CDR2 is SYDVKM in the germline V gene. Trimming removed 4 bases at V and 1 base at J, with 16 bases between.

V and J are TRBV5-4 and TRBJ1-2, with 8 bases aligning to TRBD1. The CDR3 runs to 14 residues. From germline, CDR1 is SGHNT and CDR2 YYREEE (reference sequence). V lost 1 base and J lost 7; bases outside the gene matches: 6. CDR3 sequence (DNA): TGTGCCAGCAGCTTGATCGGCAGGGGGCTTGGCTACACCTTC. This gives the protein CASSLIGRGLGYTF. Full variable domain (outside the CDR3, taken from reference TRBV5-4 and TRBJ1-2): ETGVTQSPTHLIKTRGQQVTLRCSSQSGHNTVSWYQQALGQGPQFIFQYYREEENGRGNFPPRFSGLQFPNYSSELNVNALELDDSALYLCASSLIGRGLGYTFGSGTRLTVV.

The V call is TRBV9, the J call TRBJ1-3; D is uncertain. V shed 3 bases and J shed 0 bases, with 10 bases lying between them. This CDR3 comprises 15 residues. CDR1 SGDLS and CDR2 YYNGEE come from the germline V gene. The CDR3 region is CASSGGQLSGNTIYF. In nucleotides, the CDR3 is TGTGCCAGCAGCGGAGGGCAGCTCTCTGGAAACACCATATATTTT.